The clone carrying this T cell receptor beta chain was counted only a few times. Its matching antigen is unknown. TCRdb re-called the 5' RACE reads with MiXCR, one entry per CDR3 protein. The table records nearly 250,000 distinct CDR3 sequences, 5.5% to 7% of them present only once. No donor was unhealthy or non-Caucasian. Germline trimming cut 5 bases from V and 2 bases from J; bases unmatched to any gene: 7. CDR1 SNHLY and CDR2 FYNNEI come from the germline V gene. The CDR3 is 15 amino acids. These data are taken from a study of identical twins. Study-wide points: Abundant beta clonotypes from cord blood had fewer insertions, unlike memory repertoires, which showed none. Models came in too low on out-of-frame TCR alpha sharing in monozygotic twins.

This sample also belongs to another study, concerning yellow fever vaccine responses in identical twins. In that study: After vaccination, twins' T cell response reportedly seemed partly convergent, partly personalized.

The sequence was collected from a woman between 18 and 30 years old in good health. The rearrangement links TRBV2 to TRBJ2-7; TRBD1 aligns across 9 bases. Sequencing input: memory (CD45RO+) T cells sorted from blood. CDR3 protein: CASSTSGTGTYEQYF. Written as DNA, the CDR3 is TGTGCCAGCAGTACCTCCGGGACAGGGACCTACGAGCAGTACTTC.